This T cell receptor (beta chain) derives from a study of blood T cell repertoires in COVID-19. The ends were cut back, 6 bases at V and 7 bases at J, with 21 bases in the middle. CDR1 and CDR2 (germline): MNHEY, SVGEGT. The CDR3 sequence is 15 residues long. Some clones are missing from TCRdb's copy, which holds only in-frame ones; the method was immunoSEQ multiplex PCR. The table has approximately 77,000 clones, more than 80% seen once. Sequenced: peripheral blood. The source is a woman aged 70-85 years with acute or convalescent COVID-19. The rearrangement joins TRBV6-2 or TRBV6-3 to TRBJ1-2, with a possible D match to TRBD1 (6 bases). The CDR3 bases are TGTGCCAGCAGCCCAGGAGGACAGCCCGGTCGTGGCTACACCTTC. Protein: CASSPGGQPGRGYTF.